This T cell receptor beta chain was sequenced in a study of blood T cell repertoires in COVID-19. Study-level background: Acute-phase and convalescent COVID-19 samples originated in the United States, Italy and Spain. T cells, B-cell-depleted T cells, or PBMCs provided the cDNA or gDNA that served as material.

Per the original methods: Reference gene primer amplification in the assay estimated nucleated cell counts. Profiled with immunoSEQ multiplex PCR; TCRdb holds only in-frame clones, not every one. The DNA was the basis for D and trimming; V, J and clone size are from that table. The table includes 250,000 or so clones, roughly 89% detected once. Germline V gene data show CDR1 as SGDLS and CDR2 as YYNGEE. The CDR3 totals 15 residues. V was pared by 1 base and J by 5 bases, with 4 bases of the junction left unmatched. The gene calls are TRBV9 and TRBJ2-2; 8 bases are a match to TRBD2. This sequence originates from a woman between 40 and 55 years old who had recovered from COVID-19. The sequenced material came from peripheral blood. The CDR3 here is CASSVSGSITGELFF. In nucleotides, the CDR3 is TGTGCCAGCAGCGTAAGCGGGAGTATTACCGGGGAGCTGTTTTTT.